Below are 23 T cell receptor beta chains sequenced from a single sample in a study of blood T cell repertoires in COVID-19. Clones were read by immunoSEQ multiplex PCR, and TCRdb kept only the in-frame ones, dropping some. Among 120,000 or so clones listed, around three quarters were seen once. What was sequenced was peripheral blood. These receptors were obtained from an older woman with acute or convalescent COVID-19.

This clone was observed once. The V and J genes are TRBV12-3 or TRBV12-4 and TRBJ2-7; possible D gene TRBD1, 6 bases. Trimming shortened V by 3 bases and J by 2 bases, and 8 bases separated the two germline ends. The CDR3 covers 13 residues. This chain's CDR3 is CASSLDSAYEQYF. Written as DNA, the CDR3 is TGTGCCAGCAGTTTGGACAGTGCCTACGAGCAGTACTTC.

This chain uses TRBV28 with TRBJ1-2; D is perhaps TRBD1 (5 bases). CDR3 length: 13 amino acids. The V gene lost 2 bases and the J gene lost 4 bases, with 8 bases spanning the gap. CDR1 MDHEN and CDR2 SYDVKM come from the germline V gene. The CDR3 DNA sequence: TGTGCCAGCAGTTTAAAGGGGTTCTATGGCTACACCTTC. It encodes CASSLKGFYGYTF.

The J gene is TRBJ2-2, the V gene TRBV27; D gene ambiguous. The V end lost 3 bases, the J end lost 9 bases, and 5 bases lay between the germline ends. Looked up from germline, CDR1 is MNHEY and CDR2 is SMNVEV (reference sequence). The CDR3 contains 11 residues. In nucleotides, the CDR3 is TGTGCCAGCAGTTTGGGCCGGGAGCTGTTTTTT. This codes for CASSLGRELFF.

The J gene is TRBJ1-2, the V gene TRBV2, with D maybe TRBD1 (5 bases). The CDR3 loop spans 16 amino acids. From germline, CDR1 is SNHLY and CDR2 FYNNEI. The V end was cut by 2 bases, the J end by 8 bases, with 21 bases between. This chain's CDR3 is CASSELNPRGVEGYTF. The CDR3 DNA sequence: TGTGCCAGCAGTGAACTAAATCCTAGGGGCGTCGAAGGCTACACCTTC. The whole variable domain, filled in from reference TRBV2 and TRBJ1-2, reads EPEVTQTPSHQVTQMGQEVILRCVPISNHLYFYWYRQILGQKVEFLVSFYNNEISEKSEIFDDQFSVERPDGSNFTLKIRSTKLEDSAMYFCASSELNPRGVEGYTFGSGTRLTVV.

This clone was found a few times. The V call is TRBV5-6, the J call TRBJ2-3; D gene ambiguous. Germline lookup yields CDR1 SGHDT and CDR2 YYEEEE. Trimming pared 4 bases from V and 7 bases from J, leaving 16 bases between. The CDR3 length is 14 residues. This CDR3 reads CASSPLQRTNTQYF. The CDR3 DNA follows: TGTGCCAGCAGCCCCTTACAGAGAACAAATACGCAGTATTTT.

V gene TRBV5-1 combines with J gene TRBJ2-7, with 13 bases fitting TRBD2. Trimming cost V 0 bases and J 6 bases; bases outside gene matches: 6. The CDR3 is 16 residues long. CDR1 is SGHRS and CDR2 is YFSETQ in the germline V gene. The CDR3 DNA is TGCGCCAGCAGCTTGGGGACTAGCGGGAGTACTAGCGAGCAGTACTTC. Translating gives CASSLGTSGSTSEQYF.

The CDR3: CASIPWGGREQYF. The CDR3 nucleotides are TGTGCCAGCATCCCATGGGGGGGTCGGGAGCAGTACTTC. The chain links TRBV6-5 to TRBJ2-7, with 7 bases aligning to TRBD2. This CDR3 region has 13 residues. The J segment lost 7 bases and the V segment lost 7 bases, leaving 10 bases of the junction unmatched. Germline CDR1 MNHEY, CDR2 SVGAGI.

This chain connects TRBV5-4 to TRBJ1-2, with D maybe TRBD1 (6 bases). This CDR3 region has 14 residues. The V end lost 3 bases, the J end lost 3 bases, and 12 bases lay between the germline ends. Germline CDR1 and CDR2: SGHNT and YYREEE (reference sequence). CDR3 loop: CASSSARGHYGYTF. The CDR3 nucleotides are TGTGCCAGCAGCTCAGCCAGGGGACACTATGGCTACACCTTC.

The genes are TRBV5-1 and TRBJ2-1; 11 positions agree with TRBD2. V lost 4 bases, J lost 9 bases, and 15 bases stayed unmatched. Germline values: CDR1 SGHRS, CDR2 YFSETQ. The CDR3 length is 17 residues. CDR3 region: CASSLASTSGAQGEQFF. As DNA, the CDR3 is TGCGCCAGCAGCCTCGCCTCGACTAGCGGGGCCCAGGGTGAGCAGTTCTTC.

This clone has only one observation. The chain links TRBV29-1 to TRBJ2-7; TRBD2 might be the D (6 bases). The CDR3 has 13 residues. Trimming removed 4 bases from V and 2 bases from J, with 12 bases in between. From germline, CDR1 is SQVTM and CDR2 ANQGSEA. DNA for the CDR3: TGCAGCGTTGCGCGGGACGGGGCCTACGAGCAGTACTTC. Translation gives CSVARDGAYEQYF.

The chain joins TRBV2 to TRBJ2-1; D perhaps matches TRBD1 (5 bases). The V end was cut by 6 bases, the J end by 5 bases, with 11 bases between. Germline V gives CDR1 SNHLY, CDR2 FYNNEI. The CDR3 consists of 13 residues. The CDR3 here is CASSPVGDNEQFF. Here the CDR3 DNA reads TGTGCCAGCAGCCCAGTAGGGGACAATGAGCAGTTCTTC. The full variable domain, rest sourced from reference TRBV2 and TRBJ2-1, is EPEVTQTPSHQVTQMGQEVILRCVPISNHLYFYWYRQILGQKVEFLVSFYNNEISEKSEIFDDQFSVERPDGSNFTLKIRSTKLEDSAMYFCASSPVGDNEQFFGPGTRLTVL.

This chain's CDR3 is CASSPGGLGDTQYF. The DNA for the CDR3 is TGCGCCAGCAGCCCCGGGGGGTTGGGAGATACGCAGTATTTT. The gene calls are TRBV5-1 and TRBJ2-3; 7 nucleotides line up with TRBD2. J lost 5 bases, V lost 4 bases, and 7 bases had no gene match. CDR1 and CDR2 from the germline V gene are SGHRS and YFSETQ. The CDR3 spans 14 residues.

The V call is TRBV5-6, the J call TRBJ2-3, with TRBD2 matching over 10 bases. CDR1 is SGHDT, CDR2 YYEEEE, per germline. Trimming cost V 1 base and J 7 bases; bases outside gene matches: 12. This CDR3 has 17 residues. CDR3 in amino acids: CASSLSSGGAVRNTQYF. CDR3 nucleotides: TGTGCCAGCAGCTTGTCGAGCGGGGGGGCTGTGAGGAATACGCAGTATTTT.

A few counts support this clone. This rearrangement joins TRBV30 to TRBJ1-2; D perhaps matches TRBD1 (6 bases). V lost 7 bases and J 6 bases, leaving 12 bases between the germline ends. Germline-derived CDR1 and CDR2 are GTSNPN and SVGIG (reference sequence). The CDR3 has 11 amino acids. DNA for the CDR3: TGTGCCTACTTCCACAGGGATGGCTACACCTTC. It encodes CAYFHRDGYTF.

The CDR3 DNA sequence: TGTGCCAGCACTCCCGATGTAGGGGGTTCCCCGTTCTTC. Its translation is CASTPDVGGSPFF. This chain joins TRBV19 and TRBJ2-1; D is perhaps TRBD1 (6 bases). The germline gives CDR1 LNHDA, CDR2 SQIVND (reference sequence). The CDR3 covers 13 residues. V lost 9 bases and J 15 bases, leaving 24 bases between the germline ends.

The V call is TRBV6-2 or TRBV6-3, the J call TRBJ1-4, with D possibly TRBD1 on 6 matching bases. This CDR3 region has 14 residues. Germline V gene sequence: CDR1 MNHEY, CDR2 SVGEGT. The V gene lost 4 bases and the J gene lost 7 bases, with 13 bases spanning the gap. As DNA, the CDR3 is TGTGCCAGCAGTTCCGGGACACGGAGTGAAAAACTGTTTTTT. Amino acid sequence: CASSSGTRSEKLFF.

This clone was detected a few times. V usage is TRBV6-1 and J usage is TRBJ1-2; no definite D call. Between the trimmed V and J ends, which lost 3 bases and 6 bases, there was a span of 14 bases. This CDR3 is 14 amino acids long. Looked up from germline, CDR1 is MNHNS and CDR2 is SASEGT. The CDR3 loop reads CASSDPGREHGYTF. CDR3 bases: TGTGCCAGCAGTGACCCCGGGAGGGAGCATGGCTACACCTTC.

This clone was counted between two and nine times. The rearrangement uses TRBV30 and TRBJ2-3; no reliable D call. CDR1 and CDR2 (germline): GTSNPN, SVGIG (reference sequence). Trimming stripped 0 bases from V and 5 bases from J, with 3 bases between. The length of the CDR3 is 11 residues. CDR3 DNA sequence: TGTGCCTGGAGTGTCATAGATACGCAGTATTTT. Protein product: CAWSVIDTQYF.

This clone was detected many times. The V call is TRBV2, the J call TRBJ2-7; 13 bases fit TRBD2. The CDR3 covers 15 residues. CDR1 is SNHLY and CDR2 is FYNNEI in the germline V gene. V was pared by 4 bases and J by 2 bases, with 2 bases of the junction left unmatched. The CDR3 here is CASSVLAGGPYEQYF. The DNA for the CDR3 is TGTGCCAGCAGTGTACTAGCGGGAGGGCCCTACGAGCAGTACTTC.

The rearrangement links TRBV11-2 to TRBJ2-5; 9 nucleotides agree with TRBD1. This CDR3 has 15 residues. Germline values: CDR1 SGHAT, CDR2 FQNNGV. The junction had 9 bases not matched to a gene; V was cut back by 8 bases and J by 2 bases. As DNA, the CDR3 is TGTGCCAGCTCGCCTCCGGGGACAGGGCAAGAGACCCAGTACTTC. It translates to CASSPPGTGQETQYF.

CDR3 DNA: TGCAGTGCTAGTGGCGGGATAACAGAGACCCAGTACTTC. Translated: CSASGGITETQYF. V usage is TRBV20-1 and J usage is TRBJ2-5; D may be TRBD2 (6 bases). The germline gives CDR1 DFQATT, CDR2 SNEGSKA (reference sequence). The CDR3 contains 13 residues. V was pared by 3 bases and J by 4 bases, with 12 bases between.

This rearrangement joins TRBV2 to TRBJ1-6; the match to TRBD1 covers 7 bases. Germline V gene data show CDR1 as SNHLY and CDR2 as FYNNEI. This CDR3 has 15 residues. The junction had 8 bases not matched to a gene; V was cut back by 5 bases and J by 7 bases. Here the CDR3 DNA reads TGTGCCAGCAGTCCCCCGGGACAGAGAAATTCACCCCTCCACTTT. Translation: CASSPPGQRNSPLHF.

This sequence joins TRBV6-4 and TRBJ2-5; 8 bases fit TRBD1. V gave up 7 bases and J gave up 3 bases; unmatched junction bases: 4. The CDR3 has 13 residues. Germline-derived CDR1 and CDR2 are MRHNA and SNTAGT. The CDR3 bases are TGTGCCAGCAATAAGGACAGGGAAGAGACCCAGTACTTC. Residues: CASNKDREETQYF.